This T cell receptor beta chain was recovered during a study of blood T cell repertoires in COVID-19. At the level of the study: COVID-19 samples collected from the United States, Italy and Spain covered acute and convalescent phases. In each case, the material was cDNA or gDNA derived from T cells, B-cell-depleted T cells, or PBMCs.

In the study's own analysis: Amplification of reference gene primers provided the estimated nucleated cell counts. Using immunoSEQ multiplex PCR, the repertoire was profiled, and TCRdb retains in-frame clones only, with some absent. That table gives V, J and clone size, and the DNA gave D and trimming. This table has 200,000 to 250,000 clones, 80% to 85% appearing once. Germline V gives CDR1 MNHNY, CDR2 SVGAGI (reference sequence). The CDR3 sequence is 16 residues long. V lost 6 bases to trimming and J lost 0 bases, with 17 bases between them. This chain connects TRBV6-6 to TRBJ2-5; D might be TRBD1 (6 bases). The sample taken for sequencing was peripheral blood. This receptor was identified in a woman in her 30s who had recovered from COVID-19. CDR3 nucleotides: TGTGCCAGCAGACACACTGGACAGACCGACCAAGAGACCCAGTACTTC. Translating gives CASRHTGQTDQETQYF.